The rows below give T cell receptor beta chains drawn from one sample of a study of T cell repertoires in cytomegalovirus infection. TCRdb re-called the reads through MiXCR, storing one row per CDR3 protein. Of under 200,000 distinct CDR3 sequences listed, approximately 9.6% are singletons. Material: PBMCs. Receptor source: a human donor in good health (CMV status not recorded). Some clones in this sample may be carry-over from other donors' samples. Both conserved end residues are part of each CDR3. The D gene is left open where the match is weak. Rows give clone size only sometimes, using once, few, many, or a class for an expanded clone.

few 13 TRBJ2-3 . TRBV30 TGTGCCTGGACCGGTGGCCGGGCAGATACGCAGTATTTT CAWTGGRADTQYF
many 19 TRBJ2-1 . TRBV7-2 TGTGCCAGCAGCTCGGGGATGGACAACCTCCCCAGCTCCTACAATGAGCAGTTCTTC CASSSGMDNLPSSYNEQFF
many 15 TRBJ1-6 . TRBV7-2 TGTGCCAGCAGCATAAACAGTCAACCTAATTCACCCCTCCACTTT CASSINSQPNSPLHF
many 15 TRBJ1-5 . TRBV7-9 TGTGCCAGCAGCCCTGACACCTACAGCAATCAGCCCCAGCATTTT CASSPDTYSNQPQHF
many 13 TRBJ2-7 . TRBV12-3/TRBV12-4 TGTGCCAGCAGTTCTTGGCCTACCTACGAGCAGTACTTC CASSSWPTYEQYF
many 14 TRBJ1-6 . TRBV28 TGTGCCAGCAGTCCAAACGTAGGGAATTCACCCCTCCACTTT CASSPNVGNSPLHF
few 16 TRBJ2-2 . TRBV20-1 TGCAGTGCTCCCCGAGCTCCCGCTCGAGGCACCGGGGAGCTGTTTTTT CSAPRAPARGTGELFF
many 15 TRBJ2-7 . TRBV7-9 TGTGCCAGCCTTGCTAGGGGGGGGAGCTCCTACGAGCAGTACTTC CASLARGGSSYEQYF
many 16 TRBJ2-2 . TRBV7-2 TGTGCCAGCAGCTTAGGTCTAGCTCCGAACACCGGGGAGCTGTTTTTT CASSLGLAPNTGELFF
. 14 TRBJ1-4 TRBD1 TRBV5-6 TGTGCCAGCAGCTTACGACAGGGGTACGAAAAACTGTTTTTT CASSLRQGYEKLFF
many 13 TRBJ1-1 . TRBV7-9 TGTGCCAGCAGTTTCACAGTGGACACTGAAGCTTTCTTT CASSFTVDTEAFF
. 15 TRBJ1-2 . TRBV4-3 TGCGCCAGCAGCCAAGTAGGCGGCAGAGCTCGGGGCTACACCTTC CASSQVGGRARGYTF
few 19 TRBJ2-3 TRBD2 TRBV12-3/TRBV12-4 TGTGCCAGCAGTTTATTGTTAGCGGGGGGGGGACCCGCCCGAAATACGCAGTATTTT CASSLLLAGGGPARNTQYF
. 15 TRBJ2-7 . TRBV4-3 TGCGCCAGCAGCCAAGGGGACACACCGGGCTACGAGCAGTACTTC CASSQGDTPGYEQYF
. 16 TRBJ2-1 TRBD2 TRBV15 TGTGCCACCAGCAGAGAGGGGACTAGCGGGTACAATGAGCAGTTCTTC CATSREGTSGYNEQFF
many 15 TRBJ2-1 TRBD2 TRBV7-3 TGTGCCAGCAGCAATGGACTAGCGGGAGTGGATGAGCAGTTCTTC CASSNGLAGVDEQFF
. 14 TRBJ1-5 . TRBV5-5 TGTGCCAGCAGCTTGTTTTGGGACAAGGGGCCCCAGCATTTT CASSLFWDKGPQHF